The 18 T cell receptor beta chains in this list originate from one sample, sequenced in a study of CD8 T cells in ankylosing spondylitis. MiXCR, run by TCRdb on the 5' RACE reads, gives a single entry per CDR3 protein. The sample comprises 200,000 to 250,000 distinct CDR3 sequences, roughly 24% of which are singletons, and about 6.9% rests with the top ten. Sequencing was done on a sample of blood, either unsorted or a sorted T cell fraction (not recorded which). The receptors were gathered from a male donor with ankylosing spondylitis or in good health (not recorded which).

This clonotype was detected ten times or more. The chain recombines TRBV29-1 with TRBJ2-3; D assignment may be TRBD1 or TRBD2 (6 bases each). Germline V gene data show CDR1 as SQVTM and CDR2 as ANQGSEA. CDR3 length equals 14 residues. Trimming left V 1 base short and J 2 bases short, with 10 bases between. As DNA, the CDR3 is TGCAGCGTTGAAGCGGGGGCCCTCACAGATACGCAGTATTTT. Protein sequence: CSVEAGALTDTQYF.

The rearrangement uses TRBV6-1 and TRBJ2-2; D call uncertain. The CDR3 consists of 14 residues. From germline, CDR1 is MNHNS and CDR2 SASEGT. The V end was cut by 6 bases, the J end by 3 bases, with 11 bases between. The CDR3 nucleotides are TGTGCCAGCAGATGGACGGCTGACACCGGGGAGCTGTTTTTT. This translates into CASRWTADTGELFF.

This clonotype was seen a handful of times. CDR3 amino acids: CSASRLTAVAATGELFF. The CDR3 coding sequence is TGCAGTGCTAGTCGCCTTACAGCGGTTGCCGCAACCGGGGAGCTGTTTTTT. The V gene is TRBV20-1, the J gene TRBJ2-2; a weak D match, TRBD2 (5 bases). This CDR3 region has 17 residues. The V gene lost 3 bases and the J gene lost 5 bases, with 22 bases spanning the gap. Germline CDR1 and CDR2: DFQATT and SNEGSKA (reference sequence).

This clonotype has a handful of counts. CDR3 protein: CASTAYNEQFF. For the CDR3, the DNA is TGTGCCAGCACCGCGTACAATGAGCAGTTCTTC. The chain links TRBV6-5 to TRBJ2-1; no definite D call. The CDR3 loop spans 11 amino acids. The germline gives CDR1 MNHEY, CDR2 SVGAGI. With 7 bases removed from V and 4 bases from J, the gap between germline ends came to 5 bases.

This clonotype was detected many times. This rearrangement joins TRBV6-1 to TRBJ2-7; 8 bases line up with TRBD1. CDR3 length: 14 residues. J lost 2 bases, V lost 6 bases, and 6 bases had no gene match. Germline CDR1 MNHNS, CDR2 SASEGT. CDR3 sequence (DNA): TGTGCCAGCAGGGGTGGACAGGGAACCTACGAGCAGTACTTC. Translating it yields CASRGGQGTYEQYF.

This chain uses TRBV29-1 with TRBJ2-7; D is uncertain. V was pared by 4 bases and J by 0 bases, with 10 bases between. CDR3 length: 13 residues. In germline, CDR1 is SQVTM, CDR2 ANQGSEA. In nucleotides, the CDR3 is TGCAGCGTTGTAGTGCCTGTCTCCTACGAGCAGTACTTC. This encodes CSVVVPVSYEQYF.

The chain carries TRBV20-1 and TRBJ1-4; tentatively, D is TRBD1 (5 bases). V was pared by 0 bases and J by 6 bases, with 14 bases between. In germline, CDR1 is DFQATT, CDR2 SNEGSKA (reference sequence). The CDR3 covers 15 residues. CDR3 residues: CSARDRRGGDEKLFF. The CDR3 bases are TGCAGTGCTAGAGATCGAAGGGGAGGAGATGAAAAACTGTTTTTT.

This clonotype was picked up many times. V usage is TRBV29-1 and J usage is TRBJ2-5; no clear D gene. Germline V gene data show CDR1 as SQVTM and CDR2 as ANQGSEA. The V and J ends lost 5 bases and 0 bases respectively, with 7 bases between them. CDR3 length equals 12 residues. CDR3 nucleotide sequence: TGCAGCGTTTACGGGTACCAAGAGACCCAGTACTTC. Its protein product is CSVYGYQETQYF.

The CDR3 region has the DNA TGCAGTGCTAGCCGGACAGGGAGTGAAGCTTTCTTT. Amino acids: CSASRTGSEAFF. The chain is built from TRBV20-1 and TRBJ1-1; 8 nucleotides align to TRBD1. Germline V gene data show CDR1 as DFQATT and CDR2 as SNEGSKA (reference sequence). V was pared by 3 bases and J by 7 bases, with 4 bases of the junction left unmatched. This CDR3 comprises 12 residues.

There are many counts of this clonotype. V is TRBV20-1 and J is TRBJ2-3; D possibly corresponds to TRBD1 (5 bases). The germline CDR1 and CDR2 sequences are DFQATT and SNEGSKA (reference sequence). V shed 0 bases and J shed 2 bases, with 15 bases lying between them. This CDR3 comprises 16 residues. CDR3: CSARDPRQGTTDTQYF. In nucleotides, the CDR3 is TGCAGTGCTAGAGATCCCCGGCAGGGTACCACAGATACGCAGTATTTT.

This clonotype was detected ten times or more. The chain carries TRBV28 and TRBJ2-2; D unclear. The germline CDR1 and CDR2 sequences are MDHEN and SYDVKM. Trimming pared 6 bases from V and 7 bases from J, leaving 9 bases between. CDR3 length: 12 residues. The CDR3 here is CASSPRVGELFF. CDR3 nucleotide sequence: TGTGCCAGCAGCCCACGGGTCGGGGAGCTGTTTTTT.

This clonotype was detected ten times or more. The rearrangement links TRBV7-2 to TRBJ2-1, with 7 bases matching TRBD2. With 0 bases clipped from V and 5 bases from J, the junction kept 10 bases outside the gene matches. Germline assignment: CDR1 SGHTA and CDR2 FQGNSA. This CDR3 spans 17 amino acids. The DNA for the CDR3 is TGTGCCAGCAGCTTAGCGATTGGGCGGGAGCCTCACAATGAGCAGTTCTTC. It yields the protein CASSLAIGREPHNEQFF.

This clonotype came up a few times. The chain couples TRBV29-1 to TRBJ1-1; D may be TRBD1 (6 bases). Germline-derived CDR1 and CDR2 are SQVTM and ANQGSEA. There are 12 residues in the CDR3. With 7 bases removed from V and 4 bases from J, the gap between germline ends came to 13 bases. DNA of the CDR3: TGCAGCGGGACTCTAGGGGGCACTGAAGCTTTCTTT. This codes for CSGTLGGTEAFF.

This clonotype was found many times. The V gene is TRBV5-1, the J gene TRBJ2-7; no clear D gene. CDR1 is SGHRS and CDR2 is YFSETQ in the germline V gene. The CDR3 extends over 13 amino acids. V lost 5 bases and J lost 3, with 12 bases in between. Written as DNA, the CDR3 is TGCGCCAGCAGTTGGCAGGCGGACTACGAGCAGTACTTC. It is translated as CASSWQADYEQYF. Full variable domain (missing parts from reference TRBV5-1 and TRBJ2-7): KAGVTQTPRYLIKTRGQQVTLSCSPISGHRSVSWYQQTPGQGLQFLFEYFSETQRNKGNFPGRFSGRQFSNSRSEMNVSTLELGDSALYLCASSWQADYEQYFGPGTRLTVT.

In this sample, this clonotype turned up many times. The V and J genes are TRBV5-1 and TRBJ2-7, with a weak D call TRBD1 (5 bases). Germline CDR1 SGHRS, CDR2 YFSETQ. V gave up 3 bases and J gave up 6 bases, with 19 bases separating them. The CDR3 totals 15 residues. The CDR3 loop is CASSSTARQSGEQYF. The CDR3 DNA reads as TGCGCCAGCAGCTCTACGGCTAGACAGTCTGGCGAGCAGTACTTC.

There are many counts of this clonotype. The V gene is TRBV7-2, the J gene TRBJ1-4, with a tentative D call TRBD1 (5 bases). The CDR3 runs 14 residues. The V end was cut by 4 bases, the J end by 3 bases, with 9 bases between. Per germline, CDR1 SGHTA and CDR2 FQGNSA. For the CDR3, the DNA is TGTGCCAGCAGCTCCCTGGGGGCTAATGAAAAACTGTTTTTT. Translated: CASSSLGANEKLFF.

This clonotype came up many times. The chain carries TRBV20-1 and TRBJ2-3; D call uncertain. CDR3 size: 14 residues. V was trimmed by 5 bases and J by 3 bases, leaving 15 bases between them. Germline CDR1 is DFQATT and CDR2 is SNEGSKA (reference sequence). The DNA for the CDR3 is TGCAGTGCTTTCAGCAGGAATACTACAGATACGCAGTATTTT. Its protein is CSAFSRNTTDTQYF.

This sequence joins TRBV4-3 and TRBJ2-7; D is undetermined. Trimming stripped 4 bases from V and 4 bases from J, with 14 bases between. Germline CDR1 reads LGHNA; CDR2 reads YSLEER. This CDR3 comprises 14 residues. The CDR3 loop is CASSPGPISYEQYF. The CDR3 DNA sequence: TGCGCCAGCAGCCCCGGACCAATATCGTACGAGCAGTACTTC.